This T cell receptor (beta chain) was recorded in a study of blood T cell repertoires in COVID-19. Across the whole study: Spain, Italy and the United States supplied samples that represented acute and convalescent COVID-19. Nucleic acid was either cDNA or gDNA, and it came from T cells, B-cell-depleted T cells, or PBMCs.

CDR1 is SGHDT, CDR2 YYEEEE, per germline. V was shortened by 0 bases and J by 6 bases, with 3 bases between the two germline ends. CDR3 length: 11 amino acids. This clone occurred once. At the DNA level, this CDR3 is encoded by other sequences in the same sample as well. Per the original data handling: Estimation of nucleated cell counts was performed using reference gene primer amplification. Profiling relied on immunoSEQ multiplex PCR, and the TCRdb table lists in-frame clones only, not all of them. V and J calls and clone size are as listed in that table; D and trimming were resolved from the DNA. The sample includes 180,000 or so clones, roughly 86% of them seen just once.

The chain links TRBV5-6 to TRBJ1-1; no reliable D call. The TCR was taken from a man aged 40-50 years with active or convalescent COVID-19. The sample consisted of peripheral blood. The CDR3 DNA is TGTGCCAGCAGCTTGGGGCCTGAAGCTTTCTTT. Protein: CASSLGPEAFF.